The rows below give T cell receptor beta chains drawn from one sample of a study of T cells in Graves' hyperthyroidism and ophthalmopathy. One entry per CDR3 protein results from TCRdb running MiXCR on the multiplex PCR reads. The table has about 59,000 distinct CDR3 sequences, roughly half seen once. Specimen: blood. The receptor set was obtained from a woman aged 55 to 70 with Graves' ophthalmopathy. Each CDR3 is given with its conserved first and last residue.

v_call	j_call	cdr3_aa
TRBV29-1	TRBJ2-7	CSVGHSGAREQYF
TRBV19	TRBJ1-1	CANSRAGTGAPGAFF
TRBV5-5	TRBJ2-5	CASSLGQGQGTQHF
TRBV5-1	TRBJ1-6	CASSLEFESPLHF
TRBV29-1	TRBJ2-1	CSVKTSGYNEQFF
TRBV20-1	TRBJ2-7	CSARDSYEQYF
TRBV18	TRBJ2-5	CASSPRRAGGQETQYF
TRBV5-6	TRBJ2-7	CASSSSRGIAYEQYF
TRBV3-1	TRBJ2-3	CTSSQDWGDSSTDTQYF
TRBV10-1	TRBJ2-7	CASRPGQGAYEQYF
TRBV5-6	TRBJ2-5	CASRIQGGETQYF
TRBV9	TRBJ2-7	CASSPSPTGSRYEQYF
TRBV4-2	TRBJ2-7	CASSEEISGGFYEQYF
TRBV27	TRBJ1-2	CASSYGVGEYGYTF
TRBV20-1	TRBJ2-7	CSARPQTGSNHEQYF
TRBV29-1	TRBJ2-2	CSVEDKRFSGGESTGELFF
TRBV11-2	TRBJ2-7	CASSLRTSGGQQYF
TRBV5-6	TRBJ2-7	CASSLVPGVEYEQYF